This T cell receptor beta chain stems from a study of blood T cell repertoires in COVID-19. V lost 4 bases to trimming and J lost 1 base, with 8 bases between them. Germline loops: CDR1 KGHSH, CDR2 LQKENI. CDR3 length equals 14 residues. Measured with immunoSEQ multiplex PCR; TCRdb has only the in-frame clones, and not every one. The sample lists a few hundred thousand clones; roughly 87% were seen once. Sequencing was carried out using PBMCs or T cells enriched from blood (not recorded which). The sequence was obtained from a man between 18 and 35 years old who had recovered from COVID-19. V and J are TRBV18 and TRBJ1-5, with D possibly being TRBD1 (5 bases). The CDR3, as DNA: TGTGCCAGCTCACTGGGACTGAGCAATCAGCCCCAGCATTTT. Translated, it gives CASSLGLSNQPQHF. The whole variable domain, filled in from reference TRBV18 and TRBJ1-5, reads NAGVMQNPRHLVRRRGQEARLRCSPMKGHSHVYWYRQLPEEGLKFMVYLQKENIIDESGMPKERFSAEFPKEGPSILRIQQVVRGDSAAYFCASSLGLSNQPQHFGDGTRLSIL.